The clone carrying this TCR beta chain was observed a few times. This sample stems from a study of human T cells and chemical hapten exposure. Germline CDR1 reads MNHEY; CDR2 reads SVGEGT. V was pared by 2 bases and J by 7 bases, with 3 bases of the junction left unmatched. The CDR3 has 14 amino acids. Noted time point: pre-sensitization, week 0. As to treatment: therapeutic diphenylcyclopropenone sensitization with weekly scalp DPC. In the original analysis: TCR counts had a median of about 100,000 per sample and spanned roughly 23,224 to 690,600. Each CDR3 protein is one row after TCRdb ran MiXCR on the RACE reads. These V and J calls are TCRdb output, not the study's own analysis. The table lists 350,000 to 400,000 distinct CDR3 sequences, 5% to 6.5% of them singletons.

The TCR originated in a woman in her 50s with alopecia areata. Some clones in this sample may be carry-over from other donors' samples. The material was whole blood, obtained in connection with sensitization to the hapten diphenylcyclopropenone (DPC). This rearrangement joins TRBV6-2 or TRBV6-3 to TRBJ2-1; TRBD2 agrees at 9 bases. The CDR3 protein is CASSYLAGSNEQFF. DNA for the CDR3: TGTGCCAGCAGTTACCTAGCGGGATCGAATGAGCAGTTCTTC.